This entry describes one T cell receptor beta chain. The source of the sample is a study of blood T cell repertoires in COVID-19. About the study: Whether acute or convalescent, the COVID-19 samples came from the United States, Italy and Spain. Sources were T cells, B-cell-depleted T cells, or PBMCs; the material itself was cDNA or gDNA.

The length of the CDR3 is 19 residues. The ends lost 3 bases at V and 1 base at J; junction bases unmatched: 18. Germline V gene sequence: CDR1 KGHSY, CDR2 FQNENV. The repertoire was sequenced with immunoSEQ multiplex PCR; TCRdb's copy has only in-frame clones and lacks some. The sample yields about 170,000 clones, roughly four fifths seen once. The rearrangement links TRBV16 to TRBJ2-7, with 7 nucleotides matching TRBD1. Sequenced sample: PBMCs or T cells enriched from blood (not recorded which). The sequence derives from a man between 50 and 59 years old who had recovered from COVID-19. DNA of the CDR3: TGTGCCAGCAGCCAGGTCAACAGGGGATTCGCTCTGGGGTCCTACGAGCAGTACTTC. Translation gives CASSQVNRGFALGSYEQYF.